The source of this T cell receptor beta chain is a study of T cell repertoires in cytomegalovirus infection. The V and J ends lost 0 bases and 8 bases respectively, with 8 bases between them. The germline gives CDR1 SGHNT, CDR2 YENEEA. The CDR3 is made up of 13 amino acids. This clonotype has more than one count but fewer than ten. The antigen remains undetermined. TCRdb analysed the reads with MiXCR anew, one entry per CDR3 protein. The sample lists about 120,000 distinct CDR3 sequences, around 10% occurring once. What was sequenced was PBMCs, sequenced either directly or after in vitro stimulation (not recorded which). V gene TRBV11-3 combines with J gene TRBJ2-1; D ambiguous. The TCR comes from a human donor in good health (CMV status not recorded). Some clones in this sample may be carry-over from other donors' samples. CDR3 bases: TGTGCCAGCAGCTTAGATCGTCAGGATGAGCAGTTCTTC. This gives the protein CASSLDRQDEQFF.